What follows are 21 T cell receptor beta chains derived from one specimen sequenced in a study of identical twins. TCRdb reprocessed the 5' RACE reads via MiXCR and lists one record per CDR3 protein. The data hold 550,000 to 700,000 distinct CDR3 sequences, with less than 25% observed a single time. The same sample was also studied in work on T cells expressing NK-cell markers.

The sequenced sample consisted of PBMCs. Receptors were obtained from a young woman in good health.

This clonotype was observed a handful of times. This rearrangement joins TRBV20-1 to TRBJ2-2; D remains unclear. Per the germline V gene, CDR1 is DFQATT and CDR2 is SNEGSKA (reference sequence). The germline V and J ends were trimmed by 3 bases and 1 base, with 9 bases remaining between them. CDR3 length: 14 residues. The CDR3 DNA is TGCAGTGCTAGTCGGGCAGGGAACACCGGGGAGCTGTTTTTT. This translates into CSASRAGNTGELFF.

This clonotype occurred many times. The V and J genes are TRBV5-1 and TRBJ2-5; D may correspond to TRBD1 or TRBD2 (5 bases each). Per germline, CDR1 SGHRS and CDR2 YFSETQ. Trimming shortened V by 0 bases and J by 2 bases, and 11 bases separated the two germline ends. CDR3 length: 15 residues. CDR3 region: CASSLALGEQETQYF. CDR3 nucleotide sequence: TGCGCCAGCAGCTTGGCTTTGGGGGAGCAAGAGACCCAGTACTTC.

The chain employs TRBV6-1 and TRBJ1-5; D is uncertain. Looked up from germline, CDR1 is MNHNS and CDR2 is SASEGT. Trimming stripped 5 bases from V and 0 bases from J, with 11 bases between. CDR3 length: 15 amino acids. CDR3 loop: CASSPVAYSNQPQHF. CDR3 sequence (DNA): TGTGCCAGCAGTCCCGTGGCCTATAGCAATCAGCCCCAGCATTTT.

The V call is TRBV11-3, the J call TRBJ2-3; the D gene could be TRBD1 or TRBD2 (6 bases each). The germline V gene has CDR1 SGHNT and CDR2 YENEEA. The length of the CDR3 is 16 residues. V lost 6 bases, J lost 4 bases, and 20 bases lay in between. DNA for the CDR3: TGTGCCAGCAGGAACCGGGCGAGGGGGGCCGCAGATACGCAGTATTTT. As protein: CASRNRARGAADTQYF.

V gene TRBV3-1 combines with J gene TRBJ2-1, with 11 bases identical to TRBD2. Germline CDR1 LGHDT, CDR2 YNNKEL (reference sequence). After removal of 10 bases from V and 8 bases from J, the junction contained 22 bases not matched to a gene. The CDR3 contains 18 residues. The CDR3 bases are TGTGCCATCAGTTTCCCCCTCCGACTAGCGGGGAAAGGGGATGAGCAGTTCTTC. This codes for CAISFPLRLAGKGDEQFF.

This clonotype was seen a few times. The chain carries TRBV12-3 or TRBV12-4 and TRBJ2-2, with TRBD2 matching over 8 bases. CDR3 size: 17 residues. V dropped 5 bases and J dropped 7; count of bases not matched to a gene: 15. The CDR3 nucleotides are TGTGCCAGCAGTCTCCTCCCGGGACTAGTTGGAGGCGGGGAGCTGTTTTTT. As protein: CASSLLPGLVGGGELFF.

Points on this clonotype: The CDR3 ends on some other residue instead of the conserved phenylalanine or tryptophan, so this is likely a read error. J is TRBJ2-1 and V is TRBV6-1, with a tentative D call TRBD1 (6 bases). V lost 5 bases and J 7 bases, leaving 15 bases between the germline ends. The V gene's germline CDR1 is MNHNS and CDR2 SASEGT. The CDR3 runs 14 residues. CDR3 in amino acids: CASSPDRNLNEQFL. CDR3 nucleotide sequence: TGTGCCAGCAGTCCCGACAGGAACTTGAATGAGCAGTTCCTC.

This chain uses TRBV7-9 with TRBJ1-1; TRBD1 matches at 7 bases. The CDR3 totals 13 residues. Trimming at V came to 5 bases and at J to 7 bases, leaving 7 bases not matched to a gene. Per germline, CDR1 SEHNR and CDR2 FQNEAQ (reference sequence). CDR3 DNA: TGTGCCAGCAGCCGACTAGGACAGGATGAAGCTTTCTTT. Its protein product is CASSRLGQDEAFF.

The CDR3 DNA reads as TGCGCCAGCTCTATTACAGGGGGCAATCAGCCCCAGCATTTT. The encoded protein is CASSITGGNQPQHF. The chain couples TRBV10-2 to TRBJ1-5; 7 bases align to TRBD1. V lost 8 bases and J lost 2; bases outside the gene matches: 6. The CDR3 covers 14 residues. Germline CDR1 and CDR2: WSHSY and SAAADI.

This clonotype was observed many times. J is TRBJ1-1 and V is TRBV3-1; D is unclear. The CDR3 totals 14 residues. Germline loops: CDR1 LGHDT, CDR2 YNNKEL (reference sequence). V lost 0 bases to trimming and J lost 1 base, with 6 bases between them. The CDR3 sequence: CASSQDLGNTEAFF. CDR3 coding DNA: TGTGCCAGCAGCCAAGATCTGGGGAACACTGAAGCTTTCTTT.

The chain joins TRBV10-1 to TRBJ1-1; tentative D call: TRBD1 (5 bases). The germline V and J ends were trimmed by 0 bases and 6 bases, with 11 bases remaining between them. The V gene's germline CDR1 is WNHNN and CDR2 SYGVQD (reference sequence). This CDR3 is 14 amino acids long. CDR3 sequence (DNA): TGCGCCAGCAGTGAGTCAGGGGCTAGCGCTGAAGCTTTCTTT. This translates into CASSESGASAEAFF.

This clonotype was seen a few times. The V call is TRBV10-2, the J call TRBJ1-3; D remains unclear. The V end was cut by 7 bases, the J end by 7 bases, with 11 bases between. The CDR3 consists of 12 residues. Germline assignment: CDR1 WSHSY and CDR2 SAAADI. CDR3 sequence reads: CASTAVWNTIYF. DNA of the CDR3: TGCGCCAGCACCGCAGTGTGGAACACCATATATTTT.

This clonotype was seen a handful of times. The rearrangement links TRBV6-5 to TRBJ1-5; D not resolved. In germline, CDR1 is MNHEY, CDR2 SVGAGI. The CDR3 totals 14 residues. Between the trimmed V and J ends, which lost 2 bases and 7 bases, there was a span of 12 bases. The DNA of the CDR3 is TGTGCCAGCAGTTACCTCAGCGTGGGGCAGCCCCAGCATTTT. The encoded protein is CASSYLSVGQPQHF.

This clonotype was seen more than once but under ten times. The chain carries TRBV10-1 and TRBJ2-1; 10 nucleotides align to TRBD2. V shed 5 bases and J 0 bases; nucleotides not matched to a gene: 10. This CDR3 contains 18 residues. Germline assignment: CDR1 WNHNN and CDR2 SYGVQD (reference sequence). The CDR3 loop reads CASSSGLAVRSSYNEQFF. The CDR3 DNA follows: TGCGCCAGCAGTTCCGGACTAGCGGTAAGGAGCTCCTACAATGAGCAGTTCTTC.

This clonotype appeared a few times. The chain recombines TRBV5-1 with TRBJ1-1, with unresolved D. This CDR3 has 14 amino acids. Germline V lookup: CDR1 SGHRS, CDR2 YFSETQ. V was pared by 4 bases and J by 4 bases, with 14 bases between. DNA for the CDR3: TGCGCCAGCAGCGCCCGAGAGAGCGGCACTGAAGCTTTCTTT. Its protein product is CASSARESGTEAFF. The whole variable domain, remainder taken from reference TRBV5-1 and TRBJ1-1, is KAGVTQTPRYLIKTRGQQVTLSCSPISGHRSVSWYQQTPGQGLQFLFEYFSETQRNKGNFPGRFSGRQFSNSRSEMNVSTLELGDSALYLCASSARESGTEAFFGQGTRLTVV.

The CDR3 coding sequence is TGCAGTGTCTTAGGATCTGGAAACACCATATATTTT. It encodes CSVLGSGNTIYF. The gene calls are TRBV20-1 and TRBJ1-3, with D hard to call. CDR1 DFQATT and CDR2 SNEGSKA come from the germline V gene (reference sequence). Trimming took off 7 bases at V and 1 base at J, with 8 bases between the two ends. The CDR3 consists of 12 residues.

This clonotype has ten or more counts. This chain connects TRBV2 to TRBJ1-1; D remains unclear. Trimming took off 4 bases at V and 1 base at J, with 7 bases between the two ends. The length of the CDR3 is 13 residues. Germline CDR1 reads SNHLY; CDR2 reads FYNNEI. The CDR3 is CASSGDWNTEAFF. The CDR3 DNA reads TGTGCCAGCAGTGGCGACTGGAACACTGAAGCTTTCTTT.

The chain has TRBV6-5 and TRBJ2-7, with D possibly being TRBD1 (5 bases). Germline V gene sequence: CDR1 MNHEY, CDR2 SVGAGI. This CDR3 is built from 16 residues. V gave up 2 bases and J gave up 5 bases, with 19 bases separating them. The CDR3, as DNA: TGTGCCAGCAGTTACAGCTCAACAGGCGGCTCTCACGAGCAGTACTTC. Its protein is CASSYSSTGGSHEQYF.

A few counts support this clonotype. The chain links TRBV7-6 to TRBJ2-1; D might be TRBD1 or TRBD2, each matching 5 bases. Germline V gives CDR1 SGHVS, CDR2 FNYEAQ. The CDR3 runs to 15 residues. V was clipped by 5 bases and J by 7 bases, with 18 bases between them. The CDR3 DNA reads as TGTGCCAGCAGCCCCTTCGACAGAACGGGGAATGAGCAGTTCTTC. It codes for CASSPFDRTGNEQFF.

Only a few counts were recorded for this clonotype. CDR3 sequence: CASSEMGGRDTEAFF. The CDR3 DNA sequence: TGTGCCAGCAGTGAAATGGGGGGGAGGGACACTGAAGCTTTCTTT. This chain links TRBV25-1 with TRBJ1-1; D is perhaps TRBD1 (5 bases). This CDR3 has 15 residues. The V end lost 2 bases, the J end lost 3 bases, and 13 bases lay between the germline ends. The germline CDR1 and CDR2 sequences are MGHDK and SYGVNS.

This chain uses TRBV10-3 with TRBJ2-5, with a tentative D call TRBD2 (6 bases). The CDR3 sequence is 13 residues long. Germline loops: CDR1 ENHRY, CDR2 SYGVKD. V lost 6 bases and J lost 1, with 9 bases in between. In DNA, the CDR3 is TGTGCCATCAGCGCGGGGCTCCAAGAGACCCAGTACTTC. It codes for CAISAGLQETQYF.